Sequencing of this TCR beta chain was carried out in a study of blood T cells in healthy people across ages. V lost 6 bases, J lost 7 bases, and 17 bases lay in between. The CDR3 is 14 residues long. A second PCR, run for roughly 7 to 11 cycles, used a sample-barcoded 5' primer plus a J-beta primer mix. The study obtained at least 3 million CDR3-containing paired-end reads from every sample. TCRdb re-derived calls from the 5' RACE reads in MiXCR, one entry per CDR3 protein. The sample comprises roughly 1.7 million distinct CDR3 sequences, almost 35% of which are singletons, and around 11% rests with the top ten. This clonotype showed up just a few times.

The chain is built from TRBV12-3 or TRBV12-4 and TRBJ2-3; D assignment may be TRBD1 or TRBD2 (5 bases each). The TCR originated in a woman aged 25 to 39 in good health. The specimen was blood. The CDR3 DNA follows: TGTGCCAGCAGACCCGGGACGGGTGGGAATACGCAGTATTTT. This codes for CASRPGTGGNTQYF.